The clone carrying this T cell receptor (beta chain) was observed at least ten times. What it binds is not known. This record belongs to a study of T cells in Graves' hyperthyroidism and ophthalmopathy. Study-wide points: Before onset, by a median of approximately 5.9 months, the model predicted ophthalmopathy.

At least 3 on the Clinical Activity Score was recorded for ophthalmopathy patients, who also had NOSPECS grade at least 4 and duration under 3 months. This CDR3 has 17 residues. CDR1 and CDR2 (germline): LGHNA, YSLEER. Between the trimmed V and J ends, which lost 0 bases and 0 bases, there was a span of 9 bases. TCR beta CDR3 regions were amplified from RNA. First-round RT-PCR targeting the TCR CDR3 was performed with the HTBI primer set. TCRdb re-called the multiplex PCR reads with MiXCR, one entry per CDR3 protein. The sample carries 350,000 or so distinct CDR3 sequences, roughly 18% recorded once. The clonotype originates from a middle-aged woman with Graves' ophthalmopathy. The chain links TRBV4-3 to TRBJ2-6; no definite D call. Sequencing was done on a sample of blood. DNA of the CDR3: TGCGCCAGCAGCCAAGAGGGCAAGAACTCTGGGGCCAACGTCCTGACTTTC. Encoded protein: CASSQEGKNSGANVLTF.